This entry lists 3 T cell receptor beta chains sequenced from one sample in a study of human T cells and chemical hapten exposure. The sample's time point: healthy volunteer bleed at 2 weeks. Researchers extracted total RNA from unfractionated whole blood. One entry per CDR3 protein, called by TCRdb with MiXCR from the RACE reads. The sample holds about 46,000 distinct CDR3 sequences, roughly 4% seen once. Sequenced: whole blood. These receptors were collected from a female donor in good health. Some clones in this sample may be carry-over from other donors' samples.

This clonotype is labeled as medium-sized (0.01 to 0.1%). The CDR3 is CASSYGSPGQAWAGANVLTF. CDR3 coding DNA: TGTGCCAGCAGTTACGGGAGCCCCGGACAGGCCTGGGCTGGGGCCAACGTCCTGACTTTC. This chain joins TRBV6-5 and TRBJ2-6, with TRBD1 identical over 7 bases. The CDR3 runs to 20 residues. Germline-derived CDR1 and CDR2 are MNHEY and SVGAGI. V shed 2 bases, J shed 2 bases, and the junction held 15 bases outside the gene matches.

This clonotype was counted at least ten times. The chain couples TRBV6-1 to TRBJ1-4, with a weak D call TRBD1 (5 bases). This CDR3 is built from 16 residues. From germline, CDR1 is MNHNS and CDR2 SASEGT. The V end lost 2 bases, the J end lost 3 bases, and 13 bases lay between the germline ends. CDR3 bases: TGTGCCAGCAGTGAATCCGCCCGAGGGGCTAATGAAAAACTGTTTTTT. It specifies CASSESARGANEKLFF.

The genes are TRBV19 and TRBJ2-7, with D perhaps TRBD1 (5 bases). CDR3 length: 16 amino acids. Germline CDR1 reads LNHDA; CDR2 reads SQIVND (reference sequence). With 1 base removed from V and 6 bases from J, the gap between germline ends came to 19 bases. The CDR3 bases are TGTGCCAGTAGTATAGGGCGGACACCGCTTCCGACCGAGCAGTACTTC. It yields the protein CASSIGRTPLPTEQYF.